These T cell receptor beta chains were read from a single sample in a study of graft-versus-host responses after intestinal transplantation. Data came from immunoSEQ multiplex PCR; TCRdb stores just in-frame clones and leaves some out. This table has about 81,000 clones, 80% to 95% appearing once. Their recognized antigens are unknown. The source was unstimulated CD4+ T cells sorted from spleen or lymph node cells, collected before transplant. Every receptor here comes from a human donor who was the organ donor for an intestinal transplant. The CDR3 runs from the conserved cysteine through the conserved F or W. A D gene is named only where the DNA matches it firmly. Clone size is given for some rows only: seen once, a few or many times, or a class if the clone is expanded.

D,J,V,size,CDR3,DNA
TRBD2,TRBJ2-1,TRBV18,few,CASSPPLGGTSGTSSYNEQFF,TGTGCCAGCTCACCACCACTAGGCGGGACTAGCGGGACGAGCTCCTACAATGAGCAGTTCTTC
-,TRBJ2-2,TRBV28,-,CASSEGGANTGELFF,TGTGCCAGCAGCGAAGGGGGGGCGAACACCGGGGAGCTGTTTTTT
TRBD2,TRBJ2-3,TRBV7-2,-,CASSSLAGNTDTQYF,TGTGCCAGCAGCTCACTAGCGGGGAACACAGATACGCAGTATTTT
-,TRBJ2-3,TRBV10-2,-,CASSEWDILTDTQYF,TGCGCCAGCAGTGAGTGGGACATACTCACAGATACGCAGTATTTT
-,TRBJ1-1,TRBV11-3,-,CASSLVDTEAFF,TGTGCCAGCAGCTTAGTCGACACTGAAGCTTTCTTT
-,TRBJ2-5,TRBV28,once,CASSLDSGTATQETQYF,TGTGCCAGCAGTTTAGATAGCGGGACAGCGACTCAAGAGACCCAGTACTTC
-,TRBJ1-1,TRBV30,-,CAWRGQLNTEAFF,TGTGCCTGGAGAGGACAGTTGAACACTGAAGCTTTCTTT
-,TRBJ2-7,TRBV28,-,CASSSAGTGAYEQYF,TGTGCCAGCAGTTCCGCCGGGACGGGGGCCTACGAGCAGTACTTC
-,TRBJ2-3,TRBV7-9,-,CASSLTVFSTDTQYF,TGTGCCAGCAGCTTAACGGTTTTTAGCACAGATACGCAGTATTTT
TRBD2,TRBJ2-3,TRBV5-1,-,CASSLYMGRATSTDTQYF,TGCGCCAGCAGCTTGTATATGGGGAGGGCGACGAGCACAGATACGCAGTATTTT
-,TRBJ2-2,TRBV7-3,-,CASSLQGIGELFF,TGTGCCAGCAGCTTACAGGGAATCGGGGAGCTGTTTTTT
TRBD1,TRBJ2-7,TRBV6-6,-,CASRPGTGRFREQYF,TGTGCCAGCAGACCCGGGACAGGGAGGTTCCGCGAGCAGTACTTC
TRBD1,TRBJ2-1,TRBV5-1,-,CASSFNRGKSEQFF,TGCGCCAGCAGCTTCAACAGGGGGAAAAGTGAGCAGTTCTTC
-,TRBJ2-1,TRBV7-9,-,CASSLRNEQFF,TGTGCCAGCAGCTTACGCAATGAGCAGTTCTTC
-,TRBJ1-1,TRBV2,-,CASSGTGDWNTEAFF,TGTGCCAGCAGCGGTACGGGGGACTGGAACACTGAAGCTTTCTTT
TRBD1,TRBJ2-7,TRBV30,-,CAWSLLRGREQYF,TGTGCCTGGAGTCTACTGAGGGGGCGGGAGCAGTACTTC
-,TRBJ1-3,TRBV28,-,CASSSGDYSGNTIYF,TGTGCCAGCAGTTCAGGGGATTACTCTGGAAACACCATATATTTT
-,TRBJ1-2,TRBV19,-,CASSISHLYTF,TGTGCCAGTAGTATATCACACCTCTACACCTTC
TRBD2,TRBJ2-7,TRBV25-1,once,CASSEFSSSGGSTYEQYF,TGTGCCAGCAGTGAATTTTCGTCGTCGGGCGGGAGTACCTACGAGCAGTACTTC
-,TRBJ2-5,TRBV13,-,CASSPPLRQAGVQETQYF,TGTGCCAGCAGCCCACCTTTACGACAGGCTGGTGTGCAAGAGACCCAGTACTTC
-,TRBJ1-4,TRBV5-1,-,CASSSSDATNEKLFF,TGCGCCAGCAGCTCCTCAGATGCAACTAATGAAAAACTGTTTTTT
-,TRBJ2-5,TRBV15,-,CATSRAWTPLEETQYF,TGTGCCACCAGCAGAGCATGGACACCCTTGGAGGAGACCCAGTACTTC
-,TRBJ2-5,TRBV23-1,-,CASSPNLPDRWETQYF,TGCGCCAGCAGTCCCAATCTTCCGGACAGATGGGAGACCCAGTACTTC
TRBD2,TRBJ2-3,TRBV5-4,-,CASSPRLAVSTDTQYF,TGTGCCAGCAGCCCAAGACTAGCGGTGAGCACAGATACGCAGTATTTT
-,TRBJ2-1,TRBV20-1,-,CSVSGYNEQFF,TGCAGCGTTAGCGGATACAATGAGCAGTTCTTC
TRBD2,TRBJ2-7,TRBV30,-,CAWNSGRLHEQYF,TGTGCCTGGAATAGCGGGAGGCTCCACGAGCAGTACTTC
TRBD1,TRBJ1-2,TRBV19,-,CASTSGQNYGYTF,TGTGCCAGTACCTCGGGACAGAACTATGGCTACACCTTC
TRBD1,TRBJ2-7,TRBV28,-,CASSLPGQQYYEQYF,TGTGCCAGCAGTTTACCGGGACAGCAATACTACGAGCAGTACTTC
TRBD2,TRBJ2-7,TRBV7-9,few,CASSQTSGSAYEQYF,TGTGCCAGCAGCCAGACTAGCGGGAGCGCCTACGAGCAGTACTTC
-,TRBJ2-2,TRBV5-1,once,CASSYTNTGELFF,TGCGCCAGCAGTTATACGAACACCGGGGAGCTGTTTTTT
TRBD1,TRBJ1-4,TRBV2,-,CASSETGGIANEKLFF,TGTGCCAGCAGCGAAACAGGGGGGATCGCTAATGAAAAACTGTTTTTT
TRBD2,TRBJ2-2,TRBV11-3,-,CASSFPAGEVTGELFF,TGTGCCAGCAGCTTCCCTGCGGGAGAGGTCACCGGGGAGCTGTTTTTT
TRBD1,TRBJ2-1,TRBV5-8,-,CASSLDRGLVNEQFF,TGTGCCAGCAGCTTAGACAGGGGTTTAGTCAATGAGCAGTTCTTC
-,TRBJ1-4,TRBV15,-,CATSRPTGINEKLFF,TGTGCCACCAGCAGACCGACAGGAATTAATGAAAAACTGTTTTTT
-,TRBJ2-7,TRBV6-6,-,CASGPISGDKYYEQYF,TGTGCCAGCGGTCCGATATCGGGAGACAAGTACTACGAGCAGTACTTC
TRBD2,TRBJ2-3,TRBV7-6,-,CASSQRTSGTDTQYF,TGTGCCAGCAGCCAAAGGACTAGCGGCACAGATACGCAGTATTTT
TRBD1,TRBJ1-2,TRBV5-1,-,CASRNGQGGLYGYTF,TGCGCCAGCAGAAATGGACAGGGAGGGTTATATGGCTACACCTTC
-,TRBJ1-1,TRBV18,-,CASSPRRAADTEAFF,TGTGCCAGCTCACCACGGAGGGCTGCGGACACTGAAGCTTTCTTT
TRBD2,TRBJ2-7,TRBV14,-,CASSRGTSGGREQYF,TGTGCCAGCAGCCGAGGGACTAGCGGGGGGCGCGAGCAGTACTTC
-,TRBJ2-7,TRBV11-3,-,CASRGTGAGEQYF,TGTGCCAGCAGAGGCACGGGCGCGGGAGAGCAGTACTTC
TRBD2,TRBJ2-7,TRBV18,-,CASSPTSGGLYYEQYF,TGTGCCAGCTCGCCGACTAGCGGGGGGCTCTACTACGAGCAGTACTTC
TRBD1,TRBJ2-7,TRBV7-9,once,CASSLGDRNYEQYF,TGTGCCAGCAGTTTGGGGGACAGGAACTACGAGCAGTACTTC
-,TRBJ1-4,TRBV30,-,CAWSYRQVINEKLFF,TGTGCCTGGAGTTACCGACAGGTCATTAATGAAAAACTGTTTTTT